This T cell receptor beta chain is drawn from a study of cytomegalovirus exposure and HLA in healthy donors. The overall study: Approximately 81% of 398 genotyped donors fell in the Caucasian-associated ancestry cluster.

The V gene lost 4 bases and the J gene lost 4 bases, with 11 bases spanning the gap. Germline values: CDR1 ENHRY, CDR2 SYGVKD. The length of the CDR3 is 13 residues. Points from the study as a whole: Researchers reported in a later analysis that a missense DCLRE1C variant was tied to TCR beta V- and J-gene trimming. More than 150 TCR beta chains were listed as cytomegalovirus-associated. Diagnosis of cytomegalovirus status made by the classifier reportedly showed high specificity and sensitivity.

The primer mix had 60 Vbeta and 13 Jbeta primers. The protocol was immunoSEQ multiplex PCR, while the TCRdb copy is restricted to in-frame clones and leaves out a portion. This sample yields 150,000 to 200,000 clones, of which almost 80% are seen a single time; 9.7% belongs to the top ten. This clone was seen only a few times. What it binds is unknown. The chain joins TRBV10-3 to TRBJ2-7; tentatively, D is TRBD2 (6 bases). This clonotype originated in a man younger than 35 in good health and CMV-seropositive. What was sequenced was PBMCs. CDR3 DNA: TGTGCCATCAGTGGGGGGGACCTGTACGAGCAGTACTTC. Amino acid sequence: CAISGGDLYEQYF.